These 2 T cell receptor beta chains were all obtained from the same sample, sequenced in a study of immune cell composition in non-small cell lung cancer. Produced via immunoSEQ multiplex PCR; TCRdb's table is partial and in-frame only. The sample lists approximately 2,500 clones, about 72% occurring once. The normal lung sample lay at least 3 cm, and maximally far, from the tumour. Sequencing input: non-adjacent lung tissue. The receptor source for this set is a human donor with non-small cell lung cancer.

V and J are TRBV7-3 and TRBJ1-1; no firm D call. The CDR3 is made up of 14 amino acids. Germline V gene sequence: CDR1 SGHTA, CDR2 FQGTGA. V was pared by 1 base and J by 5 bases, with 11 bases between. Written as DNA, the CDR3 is TGTGCCAGCAGCTTAATCGCCGGAGGGACTGAAGCTTTCTTT. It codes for CASSLIAGGTEAFF. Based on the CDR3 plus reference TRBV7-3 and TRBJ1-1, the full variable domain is GAGVSQTPSNKVTEKGKYVELRCDPISGHTALYWYRQSLGQGPEFLIYFQGTGAADDSGLPNDRFFAVRPEGSVSTLKIQRTERGDSAVYLCASSLIAGGTEAFFGQGTRLTVV.

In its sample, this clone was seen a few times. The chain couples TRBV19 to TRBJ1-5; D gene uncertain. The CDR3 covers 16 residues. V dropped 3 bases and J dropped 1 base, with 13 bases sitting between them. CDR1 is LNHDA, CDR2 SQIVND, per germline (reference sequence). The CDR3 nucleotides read TGTGCCAGTAGTATTGGGCCATTTAGGAGCAATCAGCCCCAGCATTTT. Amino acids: CASSIGPFRSNQPQHF.